This TCR beta chain was sequenced for a study of blood T cell repertoires in COVID-19. Study-level background: PBMCs, B-cell-depleted T cells, or T cells were the source of the cDNA or gDNA that made up the material.

This table comes from immunoSEQ multiplex PCR, and its TCRdb copy is limited to in-frame clones, with some not included. In the table there are about 150,000 clones, around 90% of which are singletons. Germline V lookup: CDR1 SQVTM, CDR2 ANQGSEA. This CDR3 is 11 amino acids long. V gave up 8 bases and J gave up 8 bases; unmatched junction bases: 4. Sequencing used peripheral blood. V usage is TRBV29-1 and J usage is TRBJ2-4; 9 bases align to TRBD1. The sequence derives from a human donor in a cohort sampled during active COVID-19. The CDR3 spells CSTRQGDIQYF. CDR3 DNA: TGCAGCACTCGACAGGGGGACATTCAGTACTTC.